The T cell receptor beta chain under discussion was sequenced for a study of T cell repertoires in ileal Crohn's disease. Study-level information: Patients had a median approximately 8-year disease duration, and approximately 35% were active smokers. Postoperative therapy was given to about half: roughly twelve thiopurines, 15 to 20 anti-TNF agents. Operated complications were stricturing disease (roughly 60%) and penetrating disease (39%).

Time point here: inflamed ileum from the surgical specimen. Included were adult ileal or ileocolonic Crohn's patients indicated for ileocolonic resection. Germline-derived CDR1 and CDR2 are DFQATT and SNEGSKA (reference sequence). This CDR3 is 9 amino acids long. TCRdb's copy holds only in-frame clones and misses some; the assay was immunoSEQ multiplex PCR. This table has fewer than 20,000 clones, 80% to 95% appearing once. This chain uses TRBV20-1 with TRBJ1-1; D is undetermined. Sequenced: ileal tissue. The receptor was derived from an adult with Crohn's disease. CDR3 in amino acids: CSHMAEAFF. The CDR3 nucleotides read TGCAGCCACATGGCTGAAGCTTTCTTT.